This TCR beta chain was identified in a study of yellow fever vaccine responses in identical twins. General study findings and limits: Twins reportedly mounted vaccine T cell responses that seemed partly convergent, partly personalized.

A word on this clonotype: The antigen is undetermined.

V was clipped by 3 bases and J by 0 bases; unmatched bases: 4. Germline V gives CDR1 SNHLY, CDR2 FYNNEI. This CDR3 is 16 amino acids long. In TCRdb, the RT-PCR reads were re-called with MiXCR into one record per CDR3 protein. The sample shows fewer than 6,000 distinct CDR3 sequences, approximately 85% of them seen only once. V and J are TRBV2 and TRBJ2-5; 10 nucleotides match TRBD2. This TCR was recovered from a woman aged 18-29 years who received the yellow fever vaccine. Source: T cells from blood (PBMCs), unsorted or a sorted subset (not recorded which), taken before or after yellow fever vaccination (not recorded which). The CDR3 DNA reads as TGTGCCAGCAGTGAGAGAAGCGGGGGGGACCAAGAGACCCAGTACTTC. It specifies CASSERSGGDQETQYF.